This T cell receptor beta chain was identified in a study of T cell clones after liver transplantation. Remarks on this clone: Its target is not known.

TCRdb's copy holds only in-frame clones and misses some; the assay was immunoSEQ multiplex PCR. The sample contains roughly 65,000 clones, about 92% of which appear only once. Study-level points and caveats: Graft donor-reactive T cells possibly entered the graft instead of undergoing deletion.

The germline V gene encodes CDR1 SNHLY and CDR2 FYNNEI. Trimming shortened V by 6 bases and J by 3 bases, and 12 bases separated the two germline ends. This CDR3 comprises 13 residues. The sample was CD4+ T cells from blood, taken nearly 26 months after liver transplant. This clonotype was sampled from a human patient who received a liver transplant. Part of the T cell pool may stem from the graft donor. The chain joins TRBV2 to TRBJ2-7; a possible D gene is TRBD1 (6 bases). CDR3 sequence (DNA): TGTGCCAGCAGGGGGGACAATTACTACGAGCAGTACTTC. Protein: CASRGDNYYEQYF. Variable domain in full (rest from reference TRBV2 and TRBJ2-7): EPEVTQTPSHQVTQMGQEVILRCVPISNHLYFYWYRQILGQKVEFLVSFYNNEISEKSEIFDDQFSVERPDGSNFTLKIRSTKLEDSAMYFCASRGDNYYEQYFGPGTRLTVT.